These 27 T cell receptor beta chains share one sample of origin, sequenced in a study of vaccination and CD4 T cells after COVID-19. No antigen has been identified for these receptors. Cultured CD4+ T-cell DNA underwent Oncomine TCR Beta short-read sequencing. MiXCR, run by TCRdb on the PCR reads, gives a single entry per CDR3 protein. The sample carries around 15,000 distinct CDR3 sequences, about 50% recorded once. Specified time point: late sampling 161 to 241 days after vaccination in a few convalescent patients. The treatment: roughly ten-day PBMC culture with coronavirus spike peptide pools or control peptides (ViraFEST assay). Material: CD4+ T cells from blood, cultured in vitro, obtained about 7 months after SARS-CoV-2 vaccination. These receptors all come from a human donor who had recovered from COVID-19.

The table lists this clonotype with a few counts. This chain uses TRBV20-1 with TRBJ1-2; the match to TRBD1 covers 8 bases. From germline, CDR1 is DFQATT and CDR2 SNEGSKA (reference sequence). Trimming removed 6 bases from V and 5 bases from J; junction bases left unmatched: 8. This CDR3 contains 13 residues. Here the CDR3 DNA reads TGCAGTGCAGTACAGGGGGGCTTTTATGGCTACACCTTC. Its translation is CSAVQGGFYGYTF.

This clonotype appeared a single time. The chain uses TRBV5-1 and TRBJ2-5; 11 bases are a match to TRBD2. J was trimmed by 2 bases and V by 0 bases; bases with no gene match: 0. CDR1 is SGHRS and CDR2 is YFSETQ in the germline V gene. The CDR3 consists of 15 residues. As DNA, the CDR3 is TGCGCCAGCAGCTTGGGACTAGCGGGGCAAGAGACCCAGTACTTC. Translated: CASSLGLAGQETQYF. Looking up the rest from reference TRBV5-1 and TRBJ2-5 gives the full variable domain: KAGVTQTPRYLIKTRGQQVTLSCSPISGHRSVSWYQQTPGQGLQFLFEYFSETQRNKGNFPGRFSGRQFSNSRSEMNVSTLELGDSALYLCASSLGLAGQETQYFGPGTRLLVL.

V is TRBV27 and J is TRBJ2-7; the D is unclear. The CDR3 has 11 amino acids. Trimming took off 8 bases at V and 7 bases at J, with 12 bases between the two ends. CDR1 is MNHEY, CDR2 SMNVEV, per germline (reference sequence). The CDR3 nucleotides are TGTGCCAGCGGGCTCTTCTGGGAGCAGTACTTC. It is translated as CASGLFWEQYF.

The chain carries TRBV20-1 and TRBJ1-1; no clear D. In germline, CDR1 is DFQATT, CDR2 SNEGSKA (reference sequence). Trimming took off 6 bases at V and 7 bases at J, with 12 bases between the two ends. The CDR3 contains 11 residues. CDR3 protein: CSAQKLIEAFF. CDR3 bases: TGCAGTGCACAGAAACTGATTGAAGCTTTCTTT.

The table lists this clonotype with a few counts. CDR3 nucleotide sequence: TGTGCCAGCAGCTTGTGGGGAAGGGGCAATCAGCCCCAGCATTTT. It encodes CASSLWGRGNQPQHF. The chain employs TRBV5-8 and TRBJ1-5; D is unclear. The CDR3 runs to 15 residues. Germline-derived CDR1 and CDR2 are SGHTS and YDEGEE. V was pared by 1 base and J by 2 bases, with 10 bases between.

The chain uses TRBV6-2 or TRBV6-3 and TRBJ2-7; 10 bases line up with TRBD1. Unmatched junction bases numbered 7, after V lost 8 bases and J lost 3 bases. The CDR3 consists of 14 residues. The germline gives CDR1 MNHEY, CDR2 SVGEGT. The CDR3 nucleotides are TGTGCCAGCCAAGAGGGGACAGGGGACTACGAGCAGTACTTC. This gives the protein CASQEGTGDYEQYF.

V is TRBV20-1 and J is TRBJ2-1; 8 bases are a match to TRBD2. The CDR3 is made up of 15 amino acids. Germline V lookup: CDR1 DFQATT, CDR2 SNEGSKA (reference sequence). V lost 2 bases and J lost 3; bases outside the gene matches: 6. The CDR3 bases are TGCAGTGCTAGATCTCTACTAGCGGACTACAATGAGCAGTTCTTC. Its translation: CSARSLLADYNEQFF.

The rearrangement links TRBV20-1 to TRBJ1-2; 8 nucleotides agree with TRBD1. The junction had 2 bases not matched to a gene; V was cut back by 3 bases and J by 2 bases. CDR3 length equals 13 residues. CDR1 DFQATT and CDR2 SNEGSKA come from the germline V gene (reference sequence). The CDR3 bases are TGCAGTGCTAGGGACAGGGCCAACTATGGCTACACCTTC. This encodes CSARDRANYGYTF.

The rearrangement links TRBV24-1 to TRBJ1-5; 7 bases are a match to TRBD1. V lost 3 bases and J lost 1; bases outside the gene matches: 5. Germline V CDR1 and CDR2: KGHDR, SFDVKD. The CDR3 length is 16 residues. CDR3 sequence reads: CATSDSRGGSNQPQHF. The CDR3, as DNA: TGTGCCACCAGTGATAGCAGGGGGGGGAGCAATCAGCCCCAGCATTTT.

The chain uses TRBV6-1 and TRBJ2-1, with 10 bases that match TRBD1. The junction had 8 bases not matched to a gene; V was cut back by 6 bases and J by 15 bases. Germline V gives CDR1 MNHNS, CDR2 SASEGT. The CDR3 loop spans 12 amino acids. The CDR3: CASSLRQGAWFF. The CDR3 DNA reads as TGTGCCAGCAGCCTTAGACAGGGGGCTTGGTTCTTC.

This clonotype was picked up a small number of times. This sequence joins TRBV6-1 and TRBJ2-5; D call uncertain. The germline V gene encodes CDR1 MNHNS and CDR2 SASEGT. The CDR3 spans 14 residues. Trimming stripped 7 bases from V and 7 bases from J, with 19 bases between. CDR3 in DNA: TGTGCCAGCACCCTCGAAGACCTTAGAGGGACCCAGTACTTC. This sequence encodes CASTLEDLRGTQYF.

V usage is TRBV19 and J usage is TRBJ2-3; D ambiguous. Germline CDR1 and CDR2: LNHDA and SQIVND (reference sequence). The CDR3 has 13 amino acids. V was pared by 3 bases and J by 4 bases, with 8 bases between. The CDR3: CASSIAWADTQYF. The CDR3 DNA follows: TGTGCCAGTAGTATCGCTTGGGCAGATACGCAGTATTTT.

This clonotype has a handful of counts. The rearrangement uses TRBV19 and TRBJ2-7; possible D gene TRBD2, 6 bases. The germline V gene has CDR1 LNHDA and CDR2 SQIVND (reference sequence). Trimming left V 5 bases short and J 0 bases short, with 14 bases between. The CDR3 contains 15 residues. Here the CDR3 DNA reads TGTGCCAGTAGTCCCAGGGACTTCCTCTCCTACGAGCAGTACTTC. Translated: CASSPRDFLSYEQYF.

This clonotype has more than one count but fewer than ten. The chain employs TRBV24-1 and TRBJ2-5; TRBD1 matches 11 bases. Germline V gives CDR1 KGHDR, CDR2 SFDVKD. CDR3 length equals 16 residues. Trimming removed 5 bases from V and 0 bases from J; junction bases left unmatched: 4. In DNA form, the CDR3 reads TGTGCCACCAGTGCGGGGACAGGGGGATACCAAGAGACCCAGTACTTC. Translating gives CATSAGTGGYQETQYF.

This rearrangement joins TRBV4-2 to TRBJ2-7, with TRBD2 as a possible D gene (6 bases). The CDR3 covers 15 residues. Trimming stripped 2 bases from V and 3 bases from J, with 14 bases between. Per germline, CDR1 LGHNA and CDR2 YNFKEQ. CDR3 sequence: CASSQLAIQIYEQYF. In DNA, the CDR3 is TGTGCCAGCAGCCAACTAGCGATCCAAATCTACGAGCAGTACTTC.

The chain employs TRBV5-4 and TRBJ2-6, with 8 bases identical to TRBD1. The CDR3 loop spans 17 amino acids. Germline V CDR1 and CDR2: SGHNT, YYREEE (reference sequence). Germline trimming cut 4 bases from V and 2 bases from J; bases unmatched to any gene: 8. In nucleotides, the CDR3 is TGTGCCAGCAGCGACCAGGGGGCCCGCCCTGGGGCCAACGTCCTGACTTTC. This codes for CASSDQGARPGANVLTF.

This clonotype was detected only a few times. The rearrangement joins TRBV11-1 to TRBJ1-1, with TRBD1 matching 10 bases. The CDR3 is 17 amino acids. The V gene's germline CDR1 is SGHAT and CDR2 FQDESV (reference sequence). V dropped 4 bases and J dropped 5; count of bases not matched to a gene: 13. The CDR3 protein is CASSYTRDRGRSTEAFF. The CDR3 nucleotides read TGTGCCAGCAGCTACACCCGGGACAGGGGTAGAAGTACTGAAGCTTTCTTT.

The chain recombines TRBV6-2 or TRBV6-3 with TRBJ2-1; TRBD1 agrees at 8 bases. Trimming at V came to 6 bases and at J to 10 bases, leaving 14 bases not matched to a gene. There are 15 residues in the CDR3. Germline V CDR1 and CDR2: MNHEY, SVGEGT. Here the CDR3 reads CASRTLLDRAGEQFF. In DNA form, the CDR3 reads TGTGCCAGCAGAACCCTCCTGGACAGGGCGGGCGAGCAGTTCTTC.

The V call is TRBV7-9, the J call TRBJ2-3; 12 nucleotides line up with TRBD2. This CDR3 is 16 amino acids long. The V gene's germline CDR1 is SEHNR and CDR2 FQNEAQ (reference sequence). After removal of 5 bases from V and 3 bases from J, the junction contained 6 bases not matched to a gene. The CDR3 is CASSMRGLAGTDTQYF. The CDR3 bases are TGTGCCAGCAGCATGCGTGGACTAGCGGGGACAGATACGCAGTATTTT.

In its sample, this clonotype was seen a few times. The genes are TRBV28 and TRBJ1-1; 7 positions match TRBD1. V gave up 8 bases and J gave up 3 bases; unmatched junction bases: 9. Germline V gives CDR1 MDHEN, CDR2 SYDVKM. The CDR3 loop spans 14 amino acids. The CDR3 loop reads CASYPGGLHTEAFF. The CDR3 bases are TGTGCCAGCTACCCAGGGGGTCTTCACACTGAAGCTTTCTTT.

The V and J genes are TRBV6-4 and TRBJ2-1, with 9 bases aligning to TRBD2. The V segment lost 5 bases and the J segment 4 bases; nucleotides outside the gene matches: 3. This CDR3 region has 14 residues. The germline V gene encodes CDR1 MRHNA and CDR2 SNTAGT. The CDR3, as DNA: TGTGCCAGCAGTCAACTAGCGGGTTACAATGAGCAGTTCTTC. Encoded protein: CASSQLAGYNEQFF.

This chain uses TRBV6-1 with TRBJ1-2; 8 bases are shared with TRBD1. CDR1 and CDR2 (germline): MNHNS, SASEGT. With 4 bases clipped from V and 4 bases from J, the junction kept 8 bases outside the gene matches. CDR3 size: 15 residues. CDR3 residues: CASSGARGPVYGYTF. The CDR3 bases are TGTGCCAGCAGTGGAGCCAGGGGGCCGGTCTATGGCTACACCTTC.

CDR3 sequence (DNA): TGCAGTAGCGGCAGACTATACACTGAAGCTTTCTTT. Amino acids: CSSGRLYTEAFF. The rearrangement uses TRBV29-1 and TRBJ1-1, with D unresolved. Germline CDR1 reads SQVTM; CDR2 reads ANQGSEA. This CDR3 region has 12 residues.

This clonotype was observed a handful of times. This chain connects TRBV20-1 to TRBJ1-6; 10 bases fit TRBD1. The V gene end was trimmed by 6 bases and the J gene end by 5 bases; junction bases not matched to a gene: 4. The CDR3 covers 14 residues. Germline V gene lookup returns CDR1 DFQATT and CDR2 SNEGSKA (reference sequence). CDR3 DNA: TGCAGTGCCCCGGACAGGGGGAATAATTCACCCCTCCACTTT. Translation: CSAPDRGNNSPLHF.

There are a few counts of this clonotype. The rearrangement joins TRBV7-3 to TRBJ1-1, with 8 positions matching TRBD1. CDR1 and CDR2 from the germline V gene are SGHTA and FQGTGA. The CDR3 consists of 14 residues. Germline trimming cut 4 bases from V and 4 bases from J; bases unmatched to any gene: 5. The chain's CDR3 is CASSSYGQGTEAFF. Written as DNA, the CDR3 is TGTGCCAGCAGCTCCTATGGACAGGGCACTGAAGCTTTCTTT.

V is TRBV11-3 and J is TRBJ2-5; the D call may be TRBD1 or TRBD2 (5 bases each). The CDR3 spans 13 residues. The V gene's germline CDR1 is SGHNT and CDR2 YENEEA. Trimming removed 2 bases from V and 5 bases from J, with 9 bases in between. The CDR3 DNA sequence: TGTGCCAGCAGCTTAAGTGGGGGTGAGACCCAGTACTTC. Translation gives CASSLSGGETQYF.

This clonotype occurred a few times. The CDR3 reads CASSLSGDQPQHF. For the CDR3, the DNA is TGTGCCAGCAGCTTATCAGGTGATCAGCCCCAGCATTTT. The V call is TRBV7-2, the J call TRBJ1-5; no firm D call. Germline V gene lookup returns CDR1 SGHTA and CDR2 FQGNSA. The CDR3 contains 13 residues. Trimming pared 2 bases from V and 5 bases from J, leaving 7 bases between.